What follows are 20 T cell receptor beta chains derived from one specimen sequenced in a study of blood T cell repertoires in COVID-19. Clones were read by immunoSEQ multiplex PCR, and TCRdb kept only the in-frame ones, dropping some. The data hold about 130,000 clones, with approximately 80% observed a single time. The sequenced sample consisted of peripheral blood. These receptors came from a woman between 50 and 59 years old with acute or convalescent COVID-19.

The rearrangement joins TRBV4-2 to TRBJ2-7; D gene ambiguous. Trimming shortened V by 1 base and J by 3 bases, and 7 bases separated the two germline ends. The CDR3 is made up of 13 amino acids. CDR1 and CDR2 (germline): LGHNA, YNFKEQ. The CDR3 here is CASSQGPVYEQYF. The CDR3 region has the DNA TGTGCCAGCAGCCAAGGCCCGGTCTACGAGCAGTACTTC.

The chain links TRBV24-1 to TRBJ2-5; 7 positions match TRBD1. This CDR3 is 15 amino acids long. V was clipped by 5 bases and J by 5 bases; unmatched bases: 10. CDR1 KGHDR and CDR2 SFDVKD come from the germline V gene. The CDR3: CATSAKTGMLETQYF. Written as DNA, the CDR3 is TGTGCCACCAGTGCCAAGACAGGGATGTTGGAGACCCAGTACTTC.

The chain combines TRBV12-5 with TRBJ1-2; 10 nucleotides line up with TRBD1. Germline V gene data show CDR1 as LGHNT and CDR2 as FRNRAP. Trimming took 2 bases from V and 4 from J; bases not matched to a gene: 7. CDR3 length equals 16 residues. CDR3 loop: CASGLPGQGVSYGYTF. In DNA form, the CDR3 reads TGTGCTAGTGGTTTGCCCGGACAGGGGGTTAGCTATGGCTACACCTTC.

V is TRBV5-1 and J is TRBJ1-1; D perhaps matches TRBD1 (6 bases). The V end was cut by 0 bases, the J end by 5 bases, with 17 bases between. Germline assignment: CDR1 SGHRS and CDR2 YFSETQ. This CDR3 spans 16 amino acids. CDR3 coding DNA: TGCGCCAGCAGCTTGGTCGCAGGGGATACGTCAACTGAAGCTTTCTTT. Translated, it gives CASSLVAGDTSTEAFF.

The genes are TRBV13 and TRBJ1-6; D gene unclear. The germline V gene encodes CDR1 PRHDT and CDR2 FYEKMQ (reference sequence). CDR3 length: 14 residues. V lost 6 bases and J 7 bases, leaving 13 bases between the germline ends. CDR3 nucleotides: TGTGCCAGCAGAAGAGTCGGGGTAAATTCACCCCTCCACTTT. Its translation is CASRRVGVNSPLHF.

The chain uses TRBV11-2 and TRBJ2-1; 9 bases are shared with TRBD2. Germline V lookup: CDR1 SGHAT, CDR2 FQNNGV. J gave up 6 bases and V 6 bases, and 6 bases lay outside the gene matches. The CDR3 is 14 amino acids. CDR3 region: CASSRGGAINEQFF. CDR3 sequence (DNA): TGTGCCAGCAGTCGCGGGGGGGCCATCAATGAGCAGTTCTTC.

Here the CDR3 DNA reads TGTGCCAGCAGCCCCCTGGACAGGGGGAGGTCTAATGAAAAACTGTTTTTT. This encodes CASSPLDRGRSNEKLFF. The chain carries TRBV14 and TRBJ1-4; 10 bases line up with TRBD1. Unmatched junction bases numbered 8, after V lost 4 bases and J lost 3 bases. Per the germline V gene, CDR1 is SGHDN and CDR2 is FVKESK. The CDR3 sequence is 17 residues long.

The gene calls are TRBV9 and TRBJ1-6; D is ambiguous. Germline CDR1 and CDR2: SGDLS and YYNGEE. The CDR3 extends over 14 amino acids. V was shortened by 4 bases and J by 6 bases, with 11 bases between the two germline ends. In DNA, the CDR3 is TGTGCCAGCAGCCCGACGGGGAGTAATTCACCCCTCCACTTT. Its protein is CASSPTGSNSPLHF.

The rearrangement joins TRBV6-5 to TRBJ1-1; possibly TRBD1 for D (5 bases). The CDR3 consists of 13 residues. CDR1 and CDR2 (germline): MNHEY, SVGAGI. V lost 6 bases, J lost 2 bases, and 10 bases lay in between. CDR3 residues: CASRSGFNTEAFF. CDR3 DNA sequence: TGTGCCAGCAGATCAGGGTTCAACACTGAAGCTTTCTTT.

This sequence joins TRBV25-1 and TRBJ1-4; the match to TRBD1 covers 10 bases. This CDR3 has 18 amino acids. The V and J ends lost 2 bases and 7 bases, in that order; junction bases with no gene match: 13. CDR1 is MGHDK and CDR2 is SYGVNS in the germline V gene. The CDR3 sequence: CASSENTGQGMGREKLFF. For the CDR3, the DNA is TGTGCCAGCAGTGAAAACACGGGACAGGGGATGGGCCGTGAAAAACTGTTTTTT.

The chain has TRBV14 and TRBJ2-1, with D perhaps TRBD1 (5 bases). From germline, CDR1 is SGHDN and CDR2 FVKESK. V lost 0 bases to trimming and J lost 10 bases, with 10 bases between them. The CDR3 loop spans 13 amino acids. The chain's CDR3 is CASSQDWGSEQFF. CDR3 nucleotide sequence: TGTGCCAGCAGCCAAGATTGGGGCAGCGAGCAGTTCTTC.

The genes are TRBV6-1 and TRBJ1-1; maybe TRBD1 (5 bases). Trimming removed 3 bases from V and 11 bases from J, with 13 bases in between. The length of the CDR3 is 12 residues. Germline V gene data show CDR1 as MNHNS and CDR2 as SASEGT. The CDR3 nucleotides are TGTGCCAGCAGTGACCGGGGGATTGTCGCTTTCTTT. It translates to CASSDRGIVAFF.

The chain uses TRBV18 and TRBJ2-4; 9 nucleotides match TRBD1. The ends lost 3 bases at V and 12 bases at J; junction bases unmatched: 6. Per the germline V gene, CDR1 is KGHSH and CDR2 is LQKENI. The CDR3 consists of 13 residues. The CDR3 reads CASSPDRGINQYF. CDR3 coding DNA: TGTGCCAGCTCACCGGACAGGGGTATTAATCAGTACTTC.

The chain uses TRBV30 and TRBJ1-6; a possible D gene is TRBD1 (5 bases). V was cut by 0 bases and J by 7 bases, with 16 bases left in between. The CDR3 extends over 16 amino acids. Germline-derived CDR1 and CDR2 are GTSNPN and SVGIG (reference sequence). The CDR3 DNA is TGTGCCTGGAGTGTACTAGCACTGAGGGGAAATTCACCCCTCCACTTT. As protein: CAWSVLALRGNSPLHF.

The V gene is TRBV6-2 or TRBV6-3, the J gene TRBJ1-5; D unresolved. The CDR3 totals 17 residues. Trimming pared 6 bases from V and 0 bases from J, leaving 18 bases between. CDR1 MNHEY and CDR2 SVGEGT come from the germline V gene. The CDR3 DNA follows: TGTGCCAGCAGCCCTGCCCCTCCAGTGTATAGCAATCAGCCCCAGCATTTT. Translated: CASSPAPPVYSNQPQHF.

The chain joins TRBV19 to TRBJ1-1; a possible D gene is TRBD1 (5 bases). This CDR3 has 15 amino acids. The germline gives CDR1 LNHDA, CDR2 SQIVND (reference sequence). V lost 1 base and J 0 bases, leaving 9 bases between the germline ends. The DNA for the CDR3 is TGTGCCAGTAGTATAGTAGCAGGGATGAACACTGAAGCTTTCTTT. It encodes CASSIVAGMNTEAFF.

The DNA for the CDR3 is TGTGCCAGTAGTATATTCGGAGTTGATGGCTACACCTTC. Its protein is CASSIFGVDGYTF. The V call is TRBV19, the J call TRBJ1-2; D gene unclear. Germline lookup yields CDR1 LNHDA and CDR2 SQIVND (reference sequence). The CDR3 loop spans 13 amino acids. V was clipped by 2 bases and J by 6 bases, with 10 bases between them.

This clone has only a few counts. The rearrangement joins TRBV19 to TRBJ2-2; weak D call: TRBD1 (5 bases). This CDR3 comprises 15 residues. V was pared by 3 bases and J by 6 bases, with 14 bases between. Looked up from germline, CDR1 is LNHDA and CDR2 is SQIVND (reference sequence). The CDR3 sequence is CASSMVGVVPGELFF. The CDR3 DNA reads TGTGCCAGTAGTATGGTAGGGGTGGTCCCCGGGGAGCTGTTTTTT.

The chain joins TRBV5-1 to TRBJ1-2; TRBD1 matches at 10 bases. CDR1 SGHRS and CDR2 YFSETQ come from the germline V gene. This CDR3 spans 17 amino acids. Trimming took 4 bases from V and 3 from J; bases not matched to a gene: 12. The CDR3 loop reads CASSPGQGRSYYYGYTF. CDR3 DNA sequence: TGCGCCAGCAGCCCGGGACAGGGGCGATCCTATTACTATGGCTACACCTTC.

The gene calls are TRBV3-1 (or the pseudogene TRBV3-2) and TRBJ1-1, with D possibly matching TRBD1 (5 bases). The CDR3 contains 15 residues. Trimming removed 1 base at V and 1 base at J, with 10 bases between. Germline V gene sequence: CDR1 LGHDT, CDR2 YNNKEL (reference sequence). CDR3 DNA sequence: TGTGCCAGCAGCCAAGGGGGGGGTAGGAACACTGAAGCTTTCTTT. As protein: CASSQGGGRNTEAFF.